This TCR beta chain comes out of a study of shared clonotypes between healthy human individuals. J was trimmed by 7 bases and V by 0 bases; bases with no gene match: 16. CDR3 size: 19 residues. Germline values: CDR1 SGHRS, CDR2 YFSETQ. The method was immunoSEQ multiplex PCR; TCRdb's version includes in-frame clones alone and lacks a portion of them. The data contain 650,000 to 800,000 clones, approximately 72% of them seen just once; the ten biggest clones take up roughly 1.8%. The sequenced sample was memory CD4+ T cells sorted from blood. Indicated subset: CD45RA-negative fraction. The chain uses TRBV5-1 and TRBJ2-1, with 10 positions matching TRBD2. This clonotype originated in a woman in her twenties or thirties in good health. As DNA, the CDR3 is TGCGCCAGCAGCTTGGCCAGTACCCAGCGGGAGGGCCGTTATAATGAGCAGTTCTTC. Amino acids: CASSLASTQREGRYNEQFF.